A single sample is the source of the 27 T cell receptor beta chains below, sequenced in a study of shared clonotypes between healthy human individuals. Sequencing used immunoSEQ multiplex PCR; TCRdb keeps in-frame clones, though not all of them. This sample has about 520,000 clones, with more than 65% found just once. The sample was PBMCs. Receptors originate from a woman aged 40 to 50 in good health. Some clones in this sample may be carry-over from other donors' samples.

This sequence joins TRBV7-3 and TRBJ2-1; 7 bases are a match to TRBD2. V lost 4 bases and J lost 10; bases outside the gene matches: 4. The CDR3 consists of 12 residues. Germline CDR1 and CDR2: SGHTA and FQGTGA. Written as DNA, the CDR3 is TGTGCCAGCAGCTCGCTAGCGGACGAGCAGTTCTTC. This sequence encodes CASSSLADEQFF.

CDR3 amino acids: CASSSMDRGKEQYF. In DNA, the CDR3 is TGTGCCAGCAGCTCAATGGACAGGGGGAAAGAGCAGTACTTC. The chain links TRBV7-8 to TRBJ2-7; 10 nucleotides line up with TRBD1. The trim removed 4 bases at V and 7 bases at J, leaving 7 bases unmatched. Germline V gives CDR1 SGHVS, CDR2 FQNEAQ. The CDR3 extends over 14 amino acids. Supplemented by reference TRBV7-8 and TRBJ2-7, the full variable domain reads GAGVSQSPRYKVAKRGQDVALRCDPISGHVSLFWYQQALGQGPEFLTYFQNEAQLDKSGLPSDRFFAERPEGSVSTLKIQRTQQEDSAVYLCASSSMDRGKEQYFGPGTRLTVT.

J is TRBJ2-7 and V is TRBV5-8, with 9 bases aligning to TRBD1. Germline-derived CDR1 and CDR2 are SGHTS and YDEGEE. CDR3 length: 14 residues. With V trimmed by 4 bases and J by 4 bases, 6 bases remained unmatched. The CDR3 nucleotides are TGTGCCAGCAGCGGGTTGGACAGGGGATACGAGCAGTACTTC. It codes for CASSGLDRGYEQYF.

This rearrangement joins TRBV5-6 to TRBJ1-2; D unclear. Germline V CDR1 and CDR2: SGHDT, YYEEEE. Trimming pared 4 bases from V and 3 bases from J, leaving 7 bases between. This CDR3 is 12 amino acids long. The CDR3 nucleotides read TGTGCCAGCAGCAAGGGTGACTATGGCTACACCTTC. This sequence encodes CASSKGDYGYTF.

This clone occurred once. The chain carries TRBV7-8 and TRBJ2-2; 9 bases map to TRBD2. This CDR3 spans 14 amino acids. CDR1 and CDR2 (germline): SGHVS, FQNEAQ. The V segment lost 4 bases and the J segment 6 bases; nucleotides outside the gene matches: 3. As DNA, the CDR3 is TGTGCCAGCAGCTGGATAGCGGGAGCCGGGGAGCTGTTTTTT. It codes for CASSWIAGAGELFF. Using reference TRBV7-8 and TRBJ2-2 for the parts outside the CDR3, the full variable domain is GAGVSQSPRYKVAKRGQDVALRCDPISGHVSLFWYQQALGQGPEFLTYFQNEAQLDKSGLPSDRFFAERPEGSVSTLKIQRTQQEDSAVYLCASSWIAGAGELFFGEGSRLTVL.

This chain joins TRBV28 and TRBJ1-3; maybe TRBD1 (5 bases). The germline gives CDR1 MDHEN, CDR2 SYDVKM. CDR3 size: 14 residues. Trimming took 3 bases from V and 7 from J, leaving 13 bases between them. The CDR3 DNA follows: TGTGCCAGCAGTTTTTCAGGGTTGGGGAACACCATATATTTT. Translation gives CASSFSGLGNTIYF.

V is TRBV9 and J is TRBJ1-3; tentative D call: TRBD1 (5 bases). Deletions cut 4 bases from V and 0 bases from J, with 14 bases between. Per the germline V gene, CDR1 is SGDLS and CDR2 is YYNGEE. The CDR3 is 16 amino acids. This CDR3 reads CASSPSGVSSGNTIYF. In DNA, the CDR3 is TGTGCCAGCAGCCCATCGGGGGTCTCCTCTGGAAACACCATATATTTT.

The chain employs TRBV10-2 and TRBJ2-5; no definite D call. V shed 3 bases and J shed 5 bases, with 10 bases lying between them. The CDR3 consists of 13 residues. Looked up from germline, CDR1 is WSHSY and CDR2 is SAAADI. The CDR3, as DNA: TGCGCCAGCAGTGAAGGAGCGTGGGAGACCCAGTACTTC. Translated, it gives CASSEGAWETQYF.

The V and J genes are TRBV5-3 and TRBJ2-3; D ambiguous. Being an ORF, TRBV5-3 has a function that is uncertain. V lost 6 bases and J 5 bases, leaving 28 bases between the germline ends. This CDR3 spans 18 amino acids. This CDR3 is CARIIPHPRTPTGDTQYF. The CDR3 coding sequence is TGTGCCAGAATCATTCCCCACCCCAGGACCCCGACGGGAGATACGCAGTATTTT.

This clone showed up just once. The chain has TRBV21-1 and TRBJ2-1; the table gives TRBD1 as D, unverified against the DNA. TRBV21-1 is flagged as a pseudogene. The CDR3 extends over 14 amino acids. The DNA for the CDR3 is TGTGCCAGCAGCAGAGTCTCAGGCCACAATGAGCAGTTCTTC. Translation gives CASSRVSGHNEQFF.

The chain uses TRBV2 and TRBJ1-2; TRBD1 might be the D (5 bases). The CDR3 consists of 12 residues. Per the germline V gene, CDR1 is SNHLY and CDR2 is FYNNEI. The ends were cut back, 11 bases at V and 6 bases at J, with 16 bases in the middle. CDR3 in amino acids: CAGHPDGDGYTF. In DNA form, the CDR3 reads TGTGCCGGACACCCCGATGGCGATGGCTACACCTTC. The full variable domain, rest sourced from reference TRBV2 and TRBJ1-2, is EPEVTQTPSHQVTQMGQEVILRCVPISNHLYFYWYRQILGQKVEFLVSFYNNEISEKSEIFDDQFSVERPDGSNFTLKIRSTKLEDSAMYFCAGHPDGDGYTFGSGTRLTVV.

This clone came up many times. The sample carries other DNA sequences with the same CDR3. The chain carries TRBV7-2 and TRBJ2-5, with 8 bases that match TRBD1. The V gene end was trimmed by 5 bases and the J gene end by 5 bases; junction bases not matched to a gene: 7. The germline CDR1 and CDR2 sequences are SGHTA and FQGNSA. The CDR3 spans 14 residues. This CDR3 reads CASSVRQGSETQYF. The CDR3, as DNA: TGTGCCAGCAGCGTCAGACAGGGGAGCGAGACCCAGTACTTC.

The rearrangement joins TRBV9 to TRBJ1-2; maybe TRBD1 (5 bases). Germline values: CDR1 SGDLS, CDR2 YYNGEE. The CDR3 is made up of 13 amino acids. Trimming removed 6 bases at V and 7 bases at J, with 16 bases between. The CDR3 loop reads CASTGWGSGGYTF. Written as DNA, the CDR3 is TGTGCCAGCACCGGGTGGGGGTCTGGTGGCTACACCTTC.

The J gene is TRBJ2-1, the V gene TRBV7-8; D tentatively reads TRBD1 or TRBD2 (5 bases each). This CDR3 has 15 residues. In germline, CDR1 is SGHVS, CDR2 FQNEAQ. Trimming left V 2 bases short and J 8 bases short, with 16 bases between. This CDR3 reads CASSLRINRRHEQFF. The DNA for the CDR3 is TGTGCCAGCAGCTTACGGATAAACAGGAGGCATGAGCAGTTCTTC.

The rearrangement joins TRBV5-4 to TRBJ1-1; TRBD1 agrees at 8 bases. CDR3 size: 14 residues. V lost 6 bases to trimming and J lost 1 base; unmatched junction nucleotides: 5. CDR1 is SGHNT and CDR2 is YYREEE in the germline V gene (reference sequence). The CDR3 region has the DNA TGTGCCAGCACCCAGACAGGGGAGAACACTGAAGCTTTCTTT. Its translation is CASTQTGENTEAFF.

With respect to this clone: This is likely an artifact of a read error, given a far larger clone one base away. This same CDR3 is encoded by further DNA sequences in the sample. This chain joins TRBV28 and TRBJ1-2; no clear D gene. Germline values: CDR1 MDHEN, CDR2 SYDVKM. The CDR3 extends over 14 amino acids. For the CDR3, the DNA is TGTGCTAGCAACTGGGCGGCACTTAACTATGGCTACACCTTC. This gives the protein CASNWAALNYGYTF.

With regard to this clone: A far larger clone is just one base off, so this is likely a read error. This CDR3 is CASKRLERNYEQCF. CDR3 DNA: TGTGCCAGCAAAAGACTAGAGCGGAACTACGAGCAGTGCTTC. The V and J genes are TRBV2 and TRBJ2-7; tentative D call: TRBD2 (6 bases). CDR3 length equals 14 residues. Germline V gene lookup returns CDR1 SNHLY and CDR2 FYNNEI. Variable domain in full (rest from reference TRBV2 and TRBJ2-7): EPEVTQTPSHQVTQMGQEVILRCVPISNHLYFYWYRQILGQKVEFLVSFYNNEISEKSEIFDDQFSVERPDGSNFTLKIRSTKLEDSAMYFCASKRLERNYEQCFGPGTRLTVT.

On this clone itself: The sample has other DNA sequences that encode this CDR3 too. The V call is TRBV15, the J call TRBJ2-1; 11 positions agree with TRBD1. CDR1 LNHNV and CDR2 YYDKDF come from the germline V gene (reference sequence). Trimming took 1 base from V and 6 from J; bases not matched to a gene: 2. CDR3 length: 15 residues. The CDR3 nucleotides read TGTGCCACCAGCAGAGCGGGGACAGGGGGCAATGAGCAGTTCTTC. It codes for CATSRAGTGGNEQFF. Filled out from reference TRBV15 and TRBJ2-1, the complete variable domain reads DAMVIQNPRYQVTQFGKPVTLSCSQTLNHNVMYWYQQKSSQAPKLLFHYYDKDFNNEADTPDNFQSRRPNTSFCFLDIRSPGLGDTAMYLCATSRAGTGGNEQFFGPGTRLTVL.

This sequence joins TRBV6-6 and TRBJ1-2, with D maybe TRBD1 (5 bases). CDR3 length: 15 amino acids. Germline-derived CDR1 and CDR2 are MNHNY and SVGAGI (reference sequence). With 1 base removed from V and 3 bases from J, the gap between germline ends came to 12 bases. The CDR3 spells CASSYFAPGDYGYTF. The CDR3 bases are TGTGCCAGCAGTTACTTCGCGCCGGGGGACTATGGCTACACCTTC.

This chain uses TRBV19 with TRBJ2-2; D is unresolved. CDR1 and CDR2 (germline): LNHDA, SQIVND (reference sequence). The CDR3 extends over 14 amino acids. The V gene lost 4 bases and the J gene lost 5 bases, with 11 bases spanning the gap. The CDR3 bases are TGTGCCAGTAGTAGCCAGGCCCAAACCGGGGAGCTGTTTTTT. This translates into CASSSQAQTGELFF.

The CDR3 sequence: CASRVDGVLGYF. The CDR3 DNA reads TGTGCCAGCAGGGTGGACGGTGTACTTGGGTACTTC. The chain links TRBV2 to TRBJ2-7; no firm D call. V lost 6 bases to trimming and J lost 12 bases, with 18 bases between them. The CDR3 totals 12 residues. CDR1 is SNHLY, CDR2 FYNNEI, per germline.

About this clone itself: This may arise from a read error, as a much more abundant clone is one base away. The genes are TRBV7-9 and TRBJ1-1; 8 bases are shared with TRBD1. Trimming took 5 bases from V and 3 from J; bases not matched to a gene: 2. This CDR3 region has 13 residues. Germline V gene lookup returns CDR1 SEHNR and CDR2 FQNEAQ (reference sequence). The CDR3 DNA is TGTGCCAGCAGCCCGACAGGGGACACTGAAGCTTTCTTT. This encodes CASSPTGDTEAFF.

A remark on this clone: This likely reflects a read error, since a far larger clone is one base away. The sample holds other DNA sequences that translate to the same CDR3. The chain employs TRBV5-1 and TRBJ2-7; possible D gene TRBD2, 5 bases. The germline CDR1 and CDR2 sequences are SGHRS and YFSETQ. Deletions cut 4 bases from V and 0 bases from J, with 8 bases between. The length of the CDR3 is 13 residues. The CDR3, as DNA: TGCGCCAGCAGCCTGGGGAGCTCCTACGAGCAGTACTTC. Translated: CASSLGSSYEQYF.

This clone was seen more than once but under ten times. The rearrangement uses TRBV7-3 and TRBJ1-1, with TRBD1 matching over 8 bases. The trim removed 6 bases at V and 3 bases at J, leaving 6 bases unmatched. Per germline, CDR1 SGHTA and CDR2 FQGTGA. The CDR3 is made up of 14 amino acids. The DNA for the CDR3 is TGTGCCAGCAGTTATACAGGGGGGGACACTGAAGCTTTCTTT. Its translation: CASSYTGGDTEAFF. Together with reference TRBV7-3 and TRBJ1-1, the CDR3 gives the full variable domain: GAGVSQTPSNKVTEKGKYVELRCDPISGHTALYWYRQSLGQGPEFLIYFQGTGAADDSGLPNDRFFAVRPEGSVSTLKIQRTERGDSAVYLCASSYTGGDTEAFFGQGTRLTVV.

The chain combines TRBV4-1 with TRBJ1-3, with 7 bases identical to TRBD1. CDR1 MGHRA and CDR2 YSYEKL come from the germline V gene. The CDR3 is made up of 17 amino acids. The junction had 9 bases not matched to a gene; V was cut back by 1 base and J by 3 bases. CDR3 sequence (DNA): TGCGCCAGCAGCCAAGCAATACAGGGGCGTCGTGGAAACACCATATATTTT. Protein product: CASSQAIQGRRGNTIYF.

Regarding this clone: This sample includes further DNA sequences coding for the same CDR3. The chain uses TRBV21-1 and TRBJ2-7; TRBD2 is the table's D call, not checked against the DNA. TRBV21-1 is flagged as a pseudogene. The CDR3 loop spans 20 amino acids. For the CDR3, the DNA is TGTGCCAGCAGCCTCCCGGGACCGCCGGGGCTAGCGGAGAGCTCCTACGAGCAGTACTTC. It specifies CASSLPGPPGLAESSYEQYF.

The chain is built from TRBV6-5 and TRBJ2-7; D uncertain. The germline CDR1 and CDR2 sequences are MNHEY and SVGAGI. The length of the CDR3 is 13 residues. V lost 0 bases and J 4 bases, leaving 7 bases between the germline ends. The CDR3 coding sequence is TGTGCCAGCAGTTACTCGAACAGATACGAGCAGTACTTC. It codes for CASSYSNRYEQYF.